What follows are 21 T cell receptor beta chains derived from one specimen sequenced in a study of prognosis after radiotherapy for stage I lung cancer (dated by TCRdb to 2020 to 2022). These reads were obtained on an Illumina HiSeq 3000. Two rounds of multiplex PCR on genomic DNA were used to amplify the TCR beta CDR3 region. In the first round of PCR, primers specific to each TRBV and TRBJ gene were used, and the primer sequences are filed in Chinese patent CN105087789A. Using fastp at Q25 and MiXCR, TCRdb reprocessed the public reads and kept productive beta chains. Records with the same CDR3 protein are collapsed into one entry carrying the most frequent genes and DNA. The sample table shows about 21,000 distinct CDR3 sequences, and 43% are seen once. In total, the top ten clones hold approximately 34% of the sample. Sequencing used PBMCs, obtained before or after stereotactic body radiation therapy (not recorded which). All receptors come from a donor over 45 with non-small cell lung cancer.

As regards this clonotype: A junction boundary mismatches the germline segment, possibly from a read error. The V and J genes are TRBV6-5 and TRBJ2-6, with D perhaps matching TRBD1 or TRBD2 (5 bases each). Germline loops: CDR1 MNHEY, CDR2 SVGAGI. This CDR3 comprises 20 residues. Written as DNA, the CDR3 is TGTGCCAGCAGTTCAACCGTATTGTGGACGGGGACCTCTGGGACCAACGTCCTGACTTTC. This gives the protein CASSSTVLWTGTSGTNVLTF.

The gene calls are TRBV7-8 and TRBJ2-7; a weak D match, TRBD2 (5 bases). The CDR3 consists of 12 residues. Germline CDR1 and CDR2: SGHVS and FQNEAQ. The V end lost 5 bases, the J end lost 7 bases, and 12 bases lay between the germline ends. This chain's CDR3 is CASSRGWEEQYF. In DNA form, the CDR3 reads TGTGCCAGCAGCCGAGGTTGGGAGGAGCAGTACTTC.

This clonotype was recorded at least ten times. The gene calls are TRBV15 and TRBJ2-3; D unclear. The CDR3 runs 13 residues. V was trimmed by 0 bases and J by 2 bases, leaving 3 bases between them. CDR1 is LNHNV and CDR2 is YYDKDF in the germline V gene (reference sequence). CDR3 loop: CATSREDTDTQYF. The CDR3 region has the DNA TGTGCCACCAGCAGAGAAGACACAGATACGCAGTATTTT.

Note on this clonotype: Since a far larger clone is one base different, this is likely a read error. This chain uses TRBV11-1 with TRBJ2-2, with D uncertain. V shed 5 bases and J shed 6 bases, with 10 bases lying between them. CDR3 length: 13 amino acids. CDR1 and CDR2 from the germline V gene are SGHAT and FQDESV (reference sequence). The CDR3, as DNA: TGTGCCAGCAGCGAGACCGTGTCCGGGGAGCTGTTTTTT. It specifies CASSETVSGELFF.

The chain employs TRBV20-1 and TRBJ2-7, with TRBD2 identical over 10 bases. Trimming took 5 bases from V and 2 from J; bases not matched to a gene: 6. The CDR3 is 14 residues long. CDR1 and CDR2 from the germline V gene are DFQATT and SNEGSKA (reference sequence). In DNA form, the CDR3 reads TGCAGTGCTCACTCCGGGACTAGCGCCTACGAGCAGTACTTC. It specifies CSAHSGTSAYEQYF.

Details on this clonotype: The likely explanation is a read error, given a far larger clone one base away. This rearrangement joins TRBV6-2 or TRBV6-3 to TRBJ2-3, with 7 bases lining up with TRBD2. CDR1 and CDR2 from the germline V gene are MNHEY and SVGEGT. This CDR3 is 13 amino acids long. The CDR3 DNA sequence: TGTGCCATCAGTGAAGCTAGCGGTTATACGCAGTATTTT. This encodes CAISEASGYTQYF.

This clonotype came up many times. The rearrangement uses TRBV5-1 and TRBJ2-5; 7 bases are a match to TRBD1. CDR3 length equals 14 residues. V trimming: 5 bases; J trimming: 3 bases; junction bases outside the gene matches: 7. CDR1 and CDR2 (germline): SGHRS, YFSETQ. CDR3 in amino acids: CASRKTGTEETQYF. In DNA, the CDR3 is TGCGCCAGCAGGAAGACCGGGACAGAAGAGACCCAGTACTTC.

This clonotype was found many times. The chain recombines TRBV3-1 with TRBJ1-1; a weak D match, TRBD1 (6 bases). The CDR3 is 14 residues long. CDR1 is LGHDT, CDR2 YNNKEL, per germline (reference sequence). Trimming removed 1 base from V and 1 base from J, with 7 bases in between. CDR3 nucleotides: TGTGCCAGCAGCCAAGGGACAGAGAACACTGAAGCTTTCTTT. This translates into CASSQGTENTEAFF. Complete variable domain (other parts from reference TRBV3-1 and TRBJ1-1): DTAVSQTPKYLVTQMGNDKSIKCEQNLGHDTMYWYKQDSKKFLKIMFSYNNKELIINETVPNRFSPKSPDKAHLNLHINSLELGDSAVYFCASSQGTENTEAFFGQGTRLTVV.

The rearrangement links TRBV11-2 to TRBJ1-3, with D hard to call. V lost 8 bases, J lost 1 base, and 0 bases lay in between. The CDR3 sequence is 10 residues long. Germline lookup yields CDR1 SGHAT and CDR2 FQNNGV. CDR3 nucleotide sequence: TGTGCCAGCTCTGGAAACACCATATATTTT. It translates to CASSGNTIYF.

For this clonotype: One end of the junction does not line up with germline, which may come from a read error. V is TRBV27 and J is TRBJ2-2; D may be TRBD1 or TRBD2 (5 bases each). The CDR3 sequence is 15 residues long. CDR1 is MNHEY, CDR2 SMNVEV, per germline (reference sequence). CDR3 amino acids: CASSYKRESAGDLFF. The CDR3 nucleotides read TGTGCCAGCAGTTACAAGAGGGAGAGCGCCGGGGACCTGTTTTTT.

This clonotype was counted a single time. The V and J genes are TRBV11-3 and TRBJ2-5; TRBD2 agrees at 9 bases. Germline V CDR1 and CDR2: SGHNT, YENEEA. The CDR3 extends over 16 amino acids. Trimming removed 0 bases from V and 5 bases from J; junction bases left unmatched: 7. The CDR3 bases are TGTGCCAGCAGCTTAGAATGCGGGAGGGCCCAGGAGACCCAGTACTTC. This codes for CASSLECGRAQETQYF.

For this clonotype: A far larger clone is just one base off, so this is likely a read error. The genes are TRBV11-2 and TRBJ2-3; maybe TRBD2 (6 bases). V was shortened by 3 bases and J by 2 bases, with 18 bases between the two germline ends. The V gene's germline CDR1 is SGHAT and CDR2 FQNNGV. The CDR3 length is 17 residues. The CDR3: CASSFQVGASVTDTQYF. DNA for the CDR3: TGTGCCAGCAGCTTTCAGGTGGGTGCTAGCGTCACAGATACGCAGTATTTT.

This clonotype has just one count. A much larger clone differs from this one at a single base, so this may be a read error. The genes are TRBV6-2 or TRBV6-3 and TRBJ2-5; D call uncertain. The CDR3 length is 11 residues. Germline assignment: CDR1 MNHEY and CDR2 SVGEGT. The CDR3, as DNA: TGTGCCAGCAGGACCCAAGAGACCAAGTACTTC. Translated, it gives CASRTQETKYF.

This clonotype was recorded only once. This is likely an artifact of a read error, given a far larger clone one base away. The genes are TRBV5-1 and TRBJ2-1; D not resolved. CDR1 and CDR2 (germline): SGHRS, YFSETQ. Trimming cost V 2 bases and J 13 bases, with 19 bases left between them. The CDR3 has 14 residues. Written as DNA, the CDR3 is TGCGCCAGCAGCTTCGAAGGGCATCAAGAGACCCAGTTCTTC. It specifies CASSFEGHQETQFF. Full variable domain (outside the CDR3, taken from reference TRBV5-1 and TRBJ2-1): KAGVTQTPRYLIKTRGQQVTLSCSPISGHRSVSWYQQTPGQGLQFLFEYFSETQRNKGNFPGRFSGRQFSNSRSEMNVSTLELGDSALYLCASSFEGHQETQFFGPGTRLTVL.

Comments on this clonotype: Just one base apart from a much larger clone, this may be a read error. The chain joins TRBV7-8 to TRBJ2-5; D possibly uses TRBD1 or TRBD2 (5 bases each). This CDR3 contains 14 residues. CDR1 SGHVS and CDR2 FQNEAQ come from the germline V gene. The ends were cut back, 5 bases at V and 5 bases at J, with 15 bases in the middle. Written as DNA, the CDR3 is TGTGCCAGCAGCGCGAGTACAGGCGGGGAGACCCAGTACTTC. Residues: CASSASTGGETQYF.

This clonotype was counted many times. The V and J genes are TRBV6-1 and TRBJ2-7; possible D gene TRBD1, 6 bases. V lost 5 bases and J 2 bases, leaving 19 bases between the germline ends. CDR1 is MNHNS and CDR2 is SASEGT in the germline V gene. The CDR3 contains 16 residues. CDR3 in DNA: TGTGCCAGCAGTACCAAGACAGGCCAACACCCCTACGAGCAGTACTTC. Its translation: CASSTKTGQHPYEQYF.

This clonotype came up many times. The rearrangement uses TRBV6-1 and TRBJ1-2, with 7 positions matching TRBD1. The CDR3 extends over 12 amino acids. V shed 7 bases and J 6 bases; nucleotides not matched to a gene: 5. Germline V gene sequence: CDR1 MNHNS, CDR2 SASEGT. The CDR3 coding sequence is TGTGCCAGCACCCAGGGGGACAATGGCTACACCTTC. Translating gives CASTQGDNGYTF.

The gene calls are TRBV11-2 and TRBJ2-7; 7 bases are shared with TRBD1. The CDR3 sequence is 16 residues long. Germline values: CDR1 SGHAT, CDR2 FQNNGV. Germline trimming cut 7 bases from V and 0 bases from J; bases unmatched to any gene: 12. The CDR3, as DNA: TGTGCCAGCAACAACAGGGGAAGCGGAGACTCCTACGAGCAGTACTTC. It specifies CASNNRGSGDSYEQYF.

The genes are TRBV19 and TRBJ1-2, with a weak D call TRBD1 (5 bases). Germline loops: CDR1 LNHDA, CDR2 SQIVND (reference sequence). The CDR3 has 14 amino acids. V shed 5 bases and J shed 8 bases, with 18 bases lying between them. For the CDR3, the DNA is TGTGCCAGTAGTCCATTTGTACAGCCAGGGGGCTACACCTTC. Translating it yields CASSPFVQPGGYTF.

This clonotype was counted at least ten times. The V and J genes are TRBV18 and TRBJ1-1; D gene unclear. The CDR3 is made up of 14 amino acids. CDR1 is KGHSH, CDR2 LQKENI, per germline. V was trimmed by 2 bases and J by 7 bases, leaving 14 bases between them. The CDR3 sequence: CASSPSQTFGEAFF. The CDR3 DNA sequence: TGTGCCAGCTCACCATCCCAAACTTTTGGTGAAGCTTTCTTT. The whole variable domain, filled in from reference TRBV18 and TRBJ1-1, reads NAGVMQNPRHLVRRRGQEARLRCSPMKGHSHVYWYRQLPEEGLKFMVYLQKENIIDESGMPKERFSAEFPKEGPSILRIQQVVRGDSAAYFCASSPSQTFGEAFFGQGTRLTVV.

As for this clonotype: Given the absence of the conserved phenylalanine or tryptophan at the CDR3 end, a read error is likely. The chain joins TRBV7-9 to TRBJ2-1, with 8 nucleotides matching TRBD2. The CDR3 runs 15 residues. The V gene's germline CDR1 is SEHNR and CDR2 FQNEAQ (reference sequence). With V trimmed by 7 bases and J by 0 bases, 5 bases remained unmatched. CDR3 nucleotides: TGTGCCAGCATCCTTAGCGGGGTCTCCTACAATGAGCAGTTCTCC. Translated: CASILSGVSYNEQFS.